The rows below give T cell receptor beta chains drawn from one sample of a study of blood T cell repertoires in COVID-19. The data were produced by immunoSEQ multiplex PCR, yet TCRdb's version contains in-frame clones alone and is incomplete. This sample has nearly 200,000 clones, with 80% to 85% found just once. Sequencing was done on a sample of peripheral blood. Every receptor here comes from a human donor in a cohort sampled during active COVID-19. CDR3s include the opening cysteine and the closing phenylalanine or tryptophan. D genes are given only for firm matches. Size is stated for part of the rows, as once, few or many counts, or as a class when the clone is expanded.

v_gene	j_gene	d_gene	len	abundance	CDR3aa	CDR3nt
TRBV30	TRBJ2-4	TRBD1	15	-	CAWAGTGIAKNIQYF	TGTGCCTGGGCCGGGACAGGGATAGCCAAAAACATTCAGTACTTC
TRBV7-2	TRBJ1-2	-	13	-	CASSLGQSRGYTF	TGTGCCAGCAGCTTAGGACAAAGCCGCGGCTACACCTTC
TRBV4-1	TRBJ2-3	TRBD1	16	few	CASSSNPRGSTDTQYF	TGCGCCAGCAGCTCCAATCCCAGGGGGTCGACAGATACGCAGTATTTT
TRBV30	TRBJ1-4	TRBD1	14	-	CAWSVLGGHRRLFF	TGTGCCTGGAGTGTACTAGGGGGCCACCGAAGGCTGTTTTTT
TRBV13	TRBJ2-4	TRBD1	14	-	CASSTTGQRNIQYF	TGTGCCAGCAGCACAACGGGACAGAGAAACATTCAGTACTTC
TRBV6-5	TRBJ2-1	-	13	-	CASSYARNGEQFF	TGTGCCAGCAGTTACGCTAGGAACGGTGAGCAGTTCTTC
TRBV30	TRBJ2-3	-	13	-	CAWSAQGGDTQYF	TGTGCCTGGAGTGCGCAGGGGGGCGATACGCAGTATTTT
TRBV3-1/TRBV3-2	TRBJ2-3	-	15	-	CASSHGGVDTDTQYF	TGTGCCAGCAGCCATGGCGGGGTCGACACAGATACGCAGTATTTT
TRBV6-1	TRBJ2-1	TRBD2	19	-	CASSGEGLAGGSSYNEQFF	TGTGCCAGCAGTGGGGAGGGACTAGCGGGAGGGAGCTCCTACAATGAGCAGTTCTTC
TRBV28	TRBJ2-7	-	15	-	CASRSSGGPHYEQYF	TGTGCCAGCAGGTCATCCGGGGGGCCTCACTACGAGCAGTACTTC
TRBV4-1	TRBJ2-7	TRBD2	15	-	CASSQETSVSYEQYF	TGCGCCAGCAGCCAAGAAACTAGCGTCTCCTACGAGCAGTACTTC
TRBV28	TRBJ1-1	TRBD1	16	-	CASSSSGLQTGAEAFF	TGTGCCAGCAGTTCTTCAGGACTGCAGACAGGGGCTGAAGCTTTCTTT
TRBV6-1	TRBJ1-2	TRBD1	16	few	CASSGTRDRIYYGYTF	TGTGCCAGCAGTGGAACCCGGGACAGGATATACTATGGCTACACCTTC
TRBV11-3	TRBJ2-3	-	15	-	CASSSGYGFTDTQYF	TGTGCCAGCAGCTCAGGGTACGGGTTCACAGATACGCAGTATTTT
TRBV14	TRBJ2-3	TRBD2	20	-	CASSQGGWASGGLSTDTQYF	TGTGCCAGCAGCCAAGGGGGATGGGCTAGCGGGGGCCTAAGCACAGATACGCAGTATTTT
TRBV6-5	TRBJ2-1	-	14	-	CASRRDFSYNEQFF	TGTGCCAGCAGACGGGACTTCTCCTACAATGAGCAGTTCTTC
TRBV12-5	TRBJ2-1	-	13	once	CASGPRAGARQLF	TGTGCTAGTGGTCCCCGGGCAGGGGCACGTCAACTCTTC
TRBV7-8	TRBJ2-6	-	19	-	CASSLASIPLSSGANVLTF	TGTGCCAGCAGCTTAGCCTCTATCCCGTTAAGCTCTGGGGCCAACGTCCTGACTTTC
TRBV6-5	TRBJ2-5	-	13	-	CASRITGMETQYF	TGTGCCAGCAGGATAACAGGGATGGAGACCCAGTACTTC
TRBV7-9	TRBJ2-2	-	15	once	CASSLVRGLTGELFF	TGTGCCAGCAGCCTGGTTCGGGGTCTGACCGGGGAGCTGTTTTTT
TRBV5-1	TRBJ2-3	-	13	many	CASNSGDTDTQYF	TGCGCCAGCAACTCCGGGGACACAGATACGCAGTATTTT
TRBV6-5	TRBJ1-5	TRBD1	15	-	CASSLGQGASQPQHF	TGTGCCAGCAGCCTGGGACAGGGGGCGAGTCAGCCCCAGCATTTT
TRBV5-1	TRBJ2-5	TRBD1	17	-	CASSLAPGQGAGETQYF	TGCGCCAGCAGCTTGGCCCCGGGACAGGGGGCTGGCGAGACCCAGTACTTC
TRBV23-1	TRBJ2-1	TRBD1	17	many	CASSRASRDRVFDEQFF	TGCGCCAGCAGTAGAGCGTCCCGGGACAGGGTTTTCGATGAGCAGTTCTTC